This T cell receptor beta chain was found in a study of shared clonotypes between healthy human individuals. As regards this clone: Its specificity is not known.

TCRdb's table, derived via immunoSEQ multiplex PCR, lists solely in-frame clones and lacks some. The data contain roughly 1.4 million clones, 98% to 99% of them singletons. Study-level findings and limits: Naive subsets tended to show greater estimated richness than memory subsets. Non-shared clonotypes had lower generation probabilities than those shared by all four donors.

This sequence originates from a man under 40 in good health. Sequences were obtained from naive CD4+ T cells sorted from blood. Subset meaning: CD45RA+ positively selected.

The CDR3 DNA reads as TGTGCCTGGAAGGGTCAGGGCAATCAGCCCCAGCATTTT. It encodes CAWKGQGNQPQHF. The V and J genes are TRBV30 and TRBJ1-5, with no clear D. CDR1 is GTSNPN and CDR2 is SVGIG in the germline V gene (reference sequence). This CDR3 region has 13 residues. V dropped 4 bases and J dropped 2 bases, with 9 bases sitting between them.